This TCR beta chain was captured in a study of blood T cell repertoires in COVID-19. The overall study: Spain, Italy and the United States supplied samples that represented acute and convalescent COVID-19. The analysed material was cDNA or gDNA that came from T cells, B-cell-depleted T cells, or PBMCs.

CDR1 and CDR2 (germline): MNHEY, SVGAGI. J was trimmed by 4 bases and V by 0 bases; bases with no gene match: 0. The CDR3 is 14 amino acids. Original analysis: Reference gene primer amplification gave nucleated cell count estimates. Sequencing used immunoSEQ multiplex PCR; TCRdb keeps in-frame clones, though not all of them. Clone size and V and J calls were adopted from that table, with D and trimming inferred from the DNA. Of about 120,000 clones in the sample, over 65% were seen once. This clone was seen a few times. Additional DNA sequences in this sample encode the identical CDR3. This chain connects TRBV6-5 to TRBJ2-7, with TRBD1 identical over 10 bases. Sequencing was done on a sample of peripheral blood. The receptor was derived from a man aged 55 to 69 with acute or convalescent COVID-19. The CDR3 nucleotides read TGTGCCAGCAGTTACTCGGGACAGGGGTACGAGCAGTACTTC. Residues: CASSYSGQGYEQYF.